The 26 T cell receptor beta chains below were found in one sample sequenced in a study of blood T cell repertoires in COVID-19. Measured with immunoSEQ multiplex PCR; TCRdb has only the in-frame clones, and not every one. In the table there are a few hundred thousand clones, approximately 86% of which are singletons. The sequenced sample was peripheral blood. Source of these receptors: a man aged 55 to 70 with acute or convalescent COVID-19.

This chain joins TRBV11-2 and TRBJ2-1; possible D gene TRBD2, 6 bases. This CDR3 spans 15 amino acids. Per the germline V gene, CDR1 is SGHAT and CDR2 is FQNNGV. V was trimmed by 1 base and J by 5 bases, leaving 12 bases between them. CDR3 region: CASSLGLGGNNEQFF. The CDR3 nucleotides read TGTGCCAGCAGCTTAGGGCTGGGGGGAAACAATGAGCAGTTCTTC.

The chain uses TRBV5-6 and TRBJ2-7, with a weak D call TRBD1 (5 bases). CDR3 length: 14 residues. Germline values: CDR1 SGHDT, CDR2 YYEEEE. Trimming took off 0 bases at V and 2 bases at J, with 9 bases between the two ends. This chain's CDR3 is CASSLARVPYEQYF. The CDR3 nucleotides read TGTGCCAGCAGCTTGGCCAGGGTACCCTACGAGCAGTACTTC.

This sequence joins TRBV5-4 and TRBJ2-2; D unresolved. The CDR3 loop spans 13 amino acids. In germline, CDR1 is SGHNT, CDR2 YYREEE (reference sequence). V was pared by 4 bases and J by 0 bases, with 4 bases between. The CDR3 region is CASSEPNTGELFF. In DNA form, the CDR3 reads TGTGCCAGCAGCGAGCCGAACACCGGGGAGCTGTTTTTT.

The chain joins TRBV28 to TRBJ1-1, with TRBD1 matching over 9 bases. After removal of 5 bases from V and 4 bases from J, the junction contained 8 bases not matched to a gene. Germline V gene data show CDR1 as MDHEN and CDR2 as SYDVKM. The CDR3 runs to 15 residues. In DNA, the CDR3 is TGTGCCAGCAGTCCGAGGACAGGGGTCGGCACTGAAGCTTTCTTT. It codes for CASSPRTGVGTEAFF.

The chain uses TRBV6-5 and TRBJ1-1; a weak D match, TRBD1 (5 bases). Germline values: CDR1 MNHEY, CDR2 SVGAGI. The CDR3 has 12 residues. V lost 6 bases and J 3 bases, leaving 8 bases between the germline ends. The CDR3 DNA reads as TGTGCCAGCAGCGACAGCTACACTGAAGCTTTCTTT. Translation: CASSDSYTEAFF.

The rearrangement links TRBV5-1 to TRBJ2-5, with no clear D. This CDR3 has 12 residues. V was clipped by 4 bases and J by 1 base, with 5 bases between them. Looked up from germline, CDR1 is SGHRS and CDR2 is YFSETQ. CDR3 DNA: TGCGCCAGCAGCCTGCGCCAAGAGACCCAGTACTTC. Its protein is CASSLRQETQYF.

The genes are TRBV7-9 and TRBJ1-4, with D maybe TRBD1 (6 bases). Germline V gives CDR1 SEHNR, CDR2 FQNEAQ (reference sequence). CDR3 size: 15 residues. V lost 3 bases and J 4 bases, leaving 12 bases between the germline ends. The CDR3 bases are TGTGCCAGCAGCTTTGGACAGAGCAATAATGAAAAACTGTTTTTT. It specifies CASSFGQSNNEKLFF.

The rearrangement joins TRBV5-1 to TRBJ2-1; possible D gene TRBD2, 5 bases. The CDR3 extends over 16 amino acids. From germline, CDR1 is SGHRS and CDR2 YFSETQ. Trimming pared 0 bases from V and 4 bases from J, leaving 14 bases between. Here the CDR3 DNA reads TGCGCCAGCAGCTTGGATCTTAATGCGGGTTACAATGAGCAGTTCTTC. Its protein product is CASSLDLNAGYNEQFF.

This sequence joins TRBV11-2 and TRBJ1-1; D unresolved. CDR3 length: 14 amino acids. The V gene's germline CDR1 is SGHAT and CDR2 FQNNGV. V gave up 5 bases and J gave up 3 bases, with 13 bases separating them. The CDR3 nucleotides read TGTGCCAGCAGCGCATCGCCGGTGGACACTGAAGCTTTCTTT. It translates to CASSASPVDTEAFF. Complete variable domain (other parts from reference TRBV11-2 and TRBJ1-1): EAGVAQSPRYKIIEKRQSVAFWCNPISGHATLYWYQQILGQGPKLLIQFQNNGVVDDSQLPKDRFSAERLKGVDSTLKIQPAKLEDSAVYLCASSASPVDTEAFFGQGTRLTVV.

The chain carries TRBV28 and TRBJ2-5; 7 bases agree with TRBD2. J gave up 2 bases and V 3 bases, and 6 bases lay outside the gene matches. The CDR3 length is 15 residues. The germline V gene has CDR1 MDHEN and CDR2 SYDVKM. The CDR3 region is CASSFRAGRQETQYF. The CDR3 DNA follows: TGTGCCAGCAGTTTTAGAGCGGGGAGACAAGAGACCCAGTACTTC.

The J gene is TRBJ2-5, the V gene TRBV5-1; D remains ambiguous. Germline assignment: CDR1 SGHRS and CDR2 YFSETQ. Trimming took off 2 bases at V and 3 bases at J, with 11 bases between the two ends. CDR3 length: 14 amino acids. The CDR3, as DNA: TGCGCCAGCAGCTTTGCAGGAACCGAAGAGACCCAGTACTTC. Its protein is CASSFAGTEETQYF.

To note about this clone: The same CDR3 also results from other DNA sequences found in this sample. The V call is TRBV14, the J call TRBJ2-2; possibly TRBD1 for D (5 bases). Germline CDR1 reads SGHDN; CDR2 reads FVKESK. Trimming took 2 bases from V and 5 from J, leaving 6 bases between them. The CDR3 sequence is 13 residues long. The CDR3 spells CASSQQGTGELFF. The CDR3 DNA sequence: TGTGCCAGCAGCCAACAGGGTACCGGGGAGCTGTTTTTT.

This rearrangement joins TRBV3-1 (or the pseudogene TRBV3-2) to TRBJ2-1, with D possibly TRBD2 on 5 matching bases. This CDR3 is 16 amino acids long. Trimming left V 0 bases short and J 9 bases short, with 18 bases between. CDR1 is LGHDT and CDR2 is YNNKEL in the germline V gene (reference sequence). CDR3 nucleotides: TGTGCCAGCAGCCAAGATCGTCTACAGCGGTCGGGTGAGCAGTTCTTC. It specifies CASSQDRLQRSGEQFF.

The CDR3 loop reads CASSPGTGGGEKLFF. The CDR3 bases are TGTGCCAGTAGTCCCGGGACAGGGGGCGGTGAAAAACTGTTTTTT. The V gene is TRBV19, the J gene TRBJ1-4; 12 bases agree with TRBD1. Germline V gene data show CDR1 as LNHDA and CDR2 as SQIVND (reference sequence). Unmatched junction bases numbered 5, after V lost 5 bases and J lost 7 bases. The CDR3 is made up of 15 amino acids.

This clone was recorded a few times. The chain carries TRBV28 and TRBJ1-5; TRBD1 aligns across 8 bases. After removal of 5 bases from V and 2 bases from J, the junction contained 8 bases not matched to a gene. The CDR3 is 16 amino acids. Germline loops: CDR1 MDHEN, CDR2 SYDVKM. The DNA of the CDR3 is TGTGCCAGCAGTAGGACAGGGTTTTCAGGCAATCAGCCCCAGCATTTT. It translates to CASSRTGFSGNQPQHF.

This rearrangement joins TRBV21-1 to TRBJ1-3; the tabulated D call, TRBD1, remains unverified against the DNA. TRBV21-1 is given as a pseudogene. The CDR3 runs to 17 residues. CDR3 protein: CASSKSFQGAYGNTIYF. CDR3 bases: TGTGCCAGCAGCAAAAGTTTTCAGGGGGCTTATGGAAACACCATATATTTT.

DNA for the CDR3: TGTGCCAGCAGCTTAAGTACGGGGGGCACCTATGGCTACACCTTC. Translated: CASSLSTGGTYGYTF. The chain links TRBV11-2 to TRBJ1-2; weak D call: TRBD1 (6 bases). Trimming removed 2 bases from V and 4 bases from J, with 14 bases in between. This CDR3 region has 15 residues. Per the germline V gene, CDR1 is SGHAT and CDR2 is FQNNGV.

With respect to this clone: The sample has other DNA sequences that encode this CDR3 too. The chain is built from TRBV5-4 and TRBJ2-5; the match to TRBD1 covers 7 bases. Germline lookup yields CDR1 SGHNT and CDR2 YYREEE (reference sequence). The junction had 11 bases not matched to a gene; V was cut back by 3 bases and J by 0 bases. The CDR3 runs to 17 residues. CDR3 in amino acids: CASSSRLGTAYQETQYF. DNA for the CDR3: TGTGCCAGCAGCTCGAGGCTCGGGACAGCGTACCAAGAGACCCAGTACTTC.

The rearrangement joins TRBV7-9 to TRBJ2-1; 7 bases agree with TRBD1. Unmatched junction bases numbered 7, after V lost 6 bases and J lost 5 bases. This CDR3 is built from 14 residues. Germline V CDR1 and CDR2: SEHNR, FQNEAQ (reference sequence). The CDR3 DNA is TGTGCCAGCAGTCCGATGGACAGGAACAATGAGCAGTTCTTC. This encodes CASSPMDRNNEQFF.

CDR3 sequence (DNA): TGCGCCAGCAGCATACCCGTAGGACAGCTAACAGAGACCCAGTACTTC. Its translation is CASSIPVGQLTETQYF. V and J are TRBV5-1 and TRBJ2-5, with a possible D match to TRBD1 (6 bases). V lost 4 bases, J lost 4 bases, and 20 bases lay in between. In germline, CDR1 is SGHRS, CDR2 YFSETQ. The CDR3 totals 16 residues.

This clone was seen a handful of times. The gene calls are TRBV13 and TRBJ2-4; TRBD2 matches 11 bases. Germline CDR1 and CDR2: PRHDT and FYEKMQ (reference sequence). This CDR3 has 16 amino acids. V shed 5 bases and J 5 bases; nucleotides not matched to a gene: 8. The CDR3 protein is CASSDSSGGTQNIQYF. The CDR3 nucleotides read TGTGCCAGCAGCGATTCTAGCGGGGGGACCCAAAACATTCAGTACTTC.

The chain carries TRBV10-3 and TRBJ2-7, with TRBD2 matching 11 bases. This CDR3 region has 15 residues. With 4 bases clipped from V and 7 bases from J, the junction kept 9 bases outside the gene matches. Germline CDR1 and CDR2: ENHRY and SYGVKD. The CDR3 nucleotides are TGTGCCATCAGTGCCCTAGCGGGGGGTCCGGGGGAGCAGTACTTC. Translating gives CAISALAGGPGEQYF.

This chain connects TRBV5-1 to TRBJ2-7; the D gene is possibly TRBD2 (6 bases). This CDR3 is built from 14 residues. Germline values: CDR1 SGHRS, CDR2 YFSETQ. Trimming shortened V by 1 base and J by 3 bases, and 11 bases separated the two germline ends. The chain's CDR3 is CASSLQPTSYEQYF. DNA for the CDR3: TGCGCCAGCAGCTTGCAGCCGACTAGCTACGAGCAGTACTTC.

The chain recombines TRBV4-1 with TRBJ1-2, with D possibly being TRBD1 (6 bases). The CDR3 runs to 16 residues. Per the germline V gene, CDR1 is MGHRA and CDR2 is YSYEKL. The V and J ends lost 3 bases and 4 bases respectively, with 18 bases between them. The CDR3: CASSHAPRDKAYGYTF. The DNA for the CDR3 is TGCGCCAGCAGCCATGCTCCCCGGGACAAAGCCTATGGCTACACCTTC.

This clone was seen a single time. The CDR3 coding sequence is TGTGCCAGCAGCCAAGATCCAGCGGGGCCCTCAAGGGATGAGCAGTTCTTC. This translates into CASSQDPAGPSRDEQFF. V usage is TRBV14 and J usage is TRBJ2-1; 7 nucleotides line up with TRBD2. V lost 0 bases and J lost 8; bases outside the gene matches: 13. The CDR3 loop spans 17 amino acids. CDR1 is SGHDN, CDR2 FVKESK, per germline.

DNA of the CDR3: TGTGCCAGTAGTATAGACGGGACAGGGGCCGGGGAGCTGTTTTTT. Its translation: CASSIDGTGAGELFF. The V and J genes are TRBV19 and TRBJ2-2, with TRBD1 matching 10 bases. CDR3 length: 15 residues. Germline CDR1 LNHDA, CDR2 SQIVND (reference sequence). The junction had 1 base not matched to a gene; V was cut back by 0 bases and J by 6 bases.